This TCR beta chain was identified in a study of blood T cell repertoires in COVID-19. Study-wide background: Some COVID-19 samples were acute and others convalescent; all came from the United States, Italy and Spain. T cells, B-cell-depleted T cells, or PBMCs provided the cDNA or gDNA that served as material.

The CDR3 extends over 15 amino acids. Per the germline V gene, CDR1 is SGHTA and CDR2 is FQGTGA. The V end lost 5 bases, the J end lost 1 base, and 9 bases lay between the germline ends. Per the authors' pipeline: Reference gene primers were amplified, and this amplification served to estimate nucleated cell counts. TCRdb keeps only in-frame clones here, not all; method: immunoSEQ multiplex PCR. That table gives V, J and clone size, and the DNA gave D and trimming. The sample contains some 250,000 clones, approximately 86% of which appear only once. This TCR was recovered from a woman aged 30 to 39 who had recovered from COVID-19. The rearrangement links TRBV7-3 to TRBJ2-6; TRBD2 might be the D (6 bases). Sequencing was performed on peripheral blood. In DNA form, the CDR3 reads TGTGCCAGCAGCCGGGGGTTTTCTGGGGCCAACGTCCTGACTTTC. This codes for CASSRGFSGANVLTF.